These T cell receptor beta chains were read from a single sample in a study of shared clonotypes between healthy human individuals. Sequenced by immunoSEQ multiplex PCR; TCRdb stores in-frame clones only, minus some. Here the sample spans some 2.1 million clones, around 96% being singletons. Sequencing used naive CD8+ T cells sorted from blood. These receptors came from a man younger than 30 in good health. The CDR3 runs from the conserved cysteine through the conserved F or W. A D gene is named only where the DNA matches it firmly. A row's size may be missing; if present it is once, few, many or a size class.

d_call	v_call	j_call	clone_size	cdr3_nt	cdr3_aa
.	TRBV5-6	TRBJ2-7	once	TGTGCCAGCAGCTTGGGAGGGGGGCAGGCTTACGAGCAGTACTTC	CASSLGGGQAYEQYF
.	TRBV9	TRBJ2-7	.	TGTGCCAGCAGCGTAGCTGACGGTACCTACGAGCAGTACTTC	CASSVADGTYEQYF
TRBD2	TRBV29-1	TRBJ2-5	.	TGCAGCGGGGAGGGGCTAGCGGGAGTATCGGAGACCCAGTACTTC	CSGEGLAGVSETQYF
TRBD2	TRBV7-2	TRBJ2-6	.	TGTGCCAGCAGCCCCCCCTTCGGGGAGGGGAGGGCCGGGGCCAACGTCCTGACTTTC	CASSPPFGEGRAGANVLTF
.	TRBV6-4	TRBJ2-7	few	TGTGCCACCGATAACAGACAGGCCTACGAGCAGTACTTC	CATDNRQAYEQYF
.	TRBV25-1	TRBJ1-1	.	TGTGCCAGCAGTGATGCTGGGGACACTGAAGCTTTCTTT	CASSDAGDTEAFF
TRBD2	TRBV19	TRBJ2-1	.	TGTGCCAGTAGTCCCGGGACTAGCGGGAGGGGGACCTACAATGAGCAGTTCTTC	CASSPGTSGRGTYNEQFF
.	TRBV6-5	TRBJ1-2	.	TGTGCCAGCAGTTACGTCGGGGAAGGCTACACCTTC	CASSYVGEGYTF
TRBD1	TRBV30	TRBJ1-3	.	TGTGCCTGGAGCCGGGACAGAGGGAACACCATATATTTT	CAWSRDRGNTIYF
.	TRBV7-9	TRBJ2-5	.	TGTGCCAGCAGTTCTCTGTCTTGGGAGACCCAGTACTTC	CASSSLSWETQYF